This T cell receptor (beta chain) was profiled in a study of cytomegalovirus exposure and HLA in healthy donors (dated by TCRdb to 2016 to 2017). Concerning the study at large: An earlier analysis of approximately 550 of the donors reported about 290 Gb of sequence data and roughly 110 million unique TCR beta sequences from roughly 180 million T cells. Roughly 300 gigabases of sequencing data and around 90 million unique TCR sequences made up an early release that covered over 550 HLA-typed donors. Along with the roughly 700-subject first cohort, a separate validation cohort of some 130 different subjects was used. Class I and class II HLA loci were covered by the typing at four-digit resolution. To predict cytomegalovirus infection status, the study combined high-throughput TCR immunosequencing, statistical association of individual TCRs with disease status, and machine learning. In an earlier analysis of several hundred of the donors, high-throughput TCR beta sequencing was used to judge whether each TCR beta V gene segment behaved as functional or pseudogenic. A later genetic analysis took genome-wide SNP genotypes for 398 of the 666 donors and used that subset as a discovery cohort. The aim of the study was to test whether cataloging public T cell receptors could identify signatures of past pathogen exposure. Using immunosequencing, the study profiled T cell repertoires from 550 to 750 subjects and related those repertoires to cytomegalovirus serostatus. Of the roughly 400 genotyped donors, approximately 81% were placed in the genetic ancestry cluster associated with self-reported Caucasian donors. The later analysis used no new phenotypic data to find candidate immune exposures, relying instead on TCR beta sequences and their occurrence across donors. A later analysis re-analyzed previously published TCR beta repertoires from 660 or so donors and added high-resolution HLA genotyping to study TCR occurrence patterns. Four to six DR-DQ haplotypes were handled as single units for association and clustering, since linkage in the cohort was strong. All discovery cohort repertoires had been generated using a single sequencing platform. Donor age, sex, ethnicity and CMV serostatus were compiled alongside the repertoire data. Typing coverage differed by locus: A, B, C, DRB1 and DQB1 were typed in roughly 629-630 donors, DQA1 in 500 to 550, DPA1 in 606, and DPB1 in around 490. Across approximately 420 genotyped donors of the cohort, an average of approximately 200,000 unique TCR beta nucleotide sequences per donor were sequenced, and roughly a sixth of those sequences were non-productive. Summary of the overall study and its limitations: It was suggested by the authors that the approach could potentially be generalized to other disease states and immunological phenotypes. Several of the top co-occurrence clusters appeared to be linked to parvovirus B19, influenza, CMV and Epstein-Barr virus, according to a later analysis. An earlier analysis of approximately 500 of the donors showed that most TCR beta V segments appeared in productive rearrangements either about 90% or about 30% of the time, which broadly matched IMGT annotations. A total of fewer than 200 TCR beta chains were listed by the study as associated with cytomegalovirus. Because HLA typing was missing for some donors at each locus, association tests included only the typed subset. A further reported finding was that TCR beta sequences accurately predicted the HLA-A and HLA-B alleles for most subjects in the first cohort. In a later analysis, HLA-associated TCR beta chains showed more clonal expansion and lower generation probabilities than non-associated chains that were equally common. In a later analysis, some 17,000 TCR beta sequences were associated with specific HLA alleles at a false discovery rate of 0.05. Presence/absence analyses assumed roughly uniform sequencing depth across donors, an assumption that may not hold. A few of the identified cytomegalovirus-associated TCR beta chains were confirmed in vitro to be specific for cytomegalovirus antigens. Assigning TCR associations to individual alleles was difficult when HLA alleles, especially DR and DQ, strongly co-occurred. Because counts were too low, roughly 18 rarely observed V segments, including chromosome 9 orphons, were left out of the earlier analysis of 587 of the donors. According to a later analysis, TCR association rates differed among HLA loci, with DRB1 alleles showing the most associated TCRs and HLA-C alleles showing the fewest. V-gene and J-gene trimming of TCR beta chains was associated with a missense DCLRE1C variant in a later genetic analysis, and the association was replicated in an independent cohort. Linkage disequilibrium might explain the correlated functional status among segregating V segments, but an unknown experimental factor could not be ruled out. Most CMV-associated TCR beta chains appeared to be HLA-restricted in a later analysis, and the HLA associations seemed to be driven largely by CMV exposure. Compared with the approximately 600-donor mean, donors in an Asian-associated ancestry cluster had fewer N-insertions in productive TCRs, according to a later genetic analysis. In this cohort, only TCR beta chains were sequenced, and detectable features were limited by the absence of alpha or paired-chain data. CMV serostatus was the only immune exposure information available for the cohort. Across donors, most TCR sequences were observed very rarely, whereas some public TCRs were present in many individuals. The classifier was reported to diagnose cytomegalovirus status with high specificity and sensitivity in both the original and validation cohorts. A group of highly shared sequence variants was considered likely to be a technical artifact of the sequencing pipeline. The 87-base-pair reads could not distinguish some IMGT-functional V segments, including TRBV6-2 and TRBV6-3, so those segments were excluded.

Receptor libraries were prepared by the immunoSEQ multiplex PCR assay. The multiplex PCR relied on a mix of 60 forward primers for TCR Vbeta segments and 13 reverse primers for TCR Jbeta segments. A multiplex PCR assay on genomic DNA amplified the CDR3 region of rearranged TCR beta genes. The Illumina HiSeq System was used to sequence the amplified TCR beta libraries as 87-base-pair reads. The authors' pipeline ran thus. Across the 600 to 700 repertoires, a later analysis counted 80 million or so unique TCR beta chains, 9 million to 14 million of which were shared by at least two donors. A nearest-neighbor algorithm error-corrected the raw reads and collapsed the reads into unique sequences, merging closely related sequences to remove PCR and sequencing errors. CDR3 sequences were aligned to IMGT reference sequences to assign V, D and J gene segments. For a sequence to be retained, a match of at least six nucleotides to both a V gene segment and a J gene segment was required. A rearrangement counted as productive if the CDR3 had no stop codons and remained in frame with V and J, and every other rearrangement counted as non-productive. CDR3 was defined by IMGT convention, running from the second conserved V-encoded cysteine to the conserved J-encoded phenylalanine. In an earlier analysis of around 570 of the donors, sequences lacking an unambiguous match to a single V gene segment were excluded. An earlier analysis of several hundred of the donors classified V segments as functional when productive rearrangements were above 56.7% and as segregating when the standard deviation between donors was above 5%. A statistical classification framework was developed to diagnose cytomegalovirus status using the catalog of TCR beta chain sequences. In a later analysis, TCR nucleotide sequences were compared against IMGT/GENE-DB human TR gene sequences so that V and J genes could be assigned. The TCRdist pipeline was used in a later analysis to assign CDR3 sequences and most-parsimonious VDJ recombination scenarios. In a later analysis, each TCR beta chain was defined by its CDR3 amino acid sequence together with its V-gene family, and reads lacking a unique V-gene family were excluded. In a later analysis, 450 to 600 highly shared, low-generation-probability nucleotide sequences were removed to address suspected cross-contamination and a sequencing artifact. In a later analysis, a clonal expansion index was calculated for each public chain from normalized within-repertoire ranks of inferred template counts. In a later analysis, generation probabilities were computed using a VDJ recombination model fitted to out-of-frame rearrangements, and the results were checked against IGoR. In a later analysis, TCR-TCR, TCR-HLA and TCR-CMV co-occurrence was scored with hypergeometric tests, and a repertoire-size bias correction was applied to TCR pairs. A later analysis estimated false discovery rates by permuting HLA or CMV assignments 20 times. In a later analysis, co-occurring TCRs were grouped using DBSCAN, and TCRdist sequence similarity was added for clustering within HLA-allele-positive subsets. For co-occurrence clustering, repertoires with fewer than 30,000 or more than 120,000 public chains were excluded, along with roughly 5 repertoires with anomalous nucleotide sharing. TCRdb obtained this table from immuneACCESS and retained in-frame rearrangements with V and J assigned. These tables miss some clones; where compared with another copy, unresolved V genes account for less than half of the shortfall, and the remainder is unexplained. The V and J calls and the clone size are those of that table, but D and trimming were determined from the DNA. Present in this sample are fewer than 150,000 clones, 70% of which were seen just once. Clones ranked in the top ten supply approximately 1.8% of the sample.

From V the trimming removes 5 bases and from J it removes 8 bases, while the gene matches leave 8 bases of the junction unaccounted for. The CDR3 spans 14 residues, from the cysteine through the phenylalanine. Only CDR3 DNA remains: 42 bases, in frame from the first base. Via the germline V gene (reference sequence), CDR1 is GTSNPN and CDR2 SVGIG. As concerns this clone: No cognate antigen has been identified for it. Qualities for individual bases were not recorded, and no much larger clone is one base off.

The cohort comprised some 680 healthy bone marrow donors. At the time of sampling, every cohort member was nominally healthy, though immune exposures that went unrecorded were likely present. The donor was CMV seronegative and belonged to the group of 352 seronegative cohort members. Every donor gave a peripheral blood sample, and the peripheral blood mononuclear cells from that sample were used for TCR beta sequencing. The Qiagen DNeasy Blood Extraction Kit was used to extract genomic DNA from the blood cell samples. The sequence was collected from a woman younger than 45 in good health and CMV-seronegative. The sequence is built from TRBV30 and TRBJ1-6, and TRBD1 matches 8 of the central bases. Sample: PBMCs. Read as DNA, the sequence is TGTGCCTGGGCGACCGGGACAGGCGATTCACCCCTCCACTTT. This translates into CAWATGTGDSPLHF.